This T cell receptor beta chain was sequenced in a study of beta chain features in type 1 diabetes. Study background: No age, gender or cell yield differences were seen between patients and healthy donors.

Markers CD45RO/CCR7/CD25/CD127/CD95/CD27 served to sort CD4+ naive, central memory, regulatory and stem cell-like memory cells. With respect to this clone: Its antigen is undetermined.

Study results and limitations: PCR could preferentially amplify shorter templates, alike in patients and controls. Type 1 diabetes patients showed a moderate but significant shortening of TCRB CDR3s in all four CD4+ subsets.

Expressed TCRB transcripts were sequenced because the entire RNA isolate underwent reverse transcription. Clones were read by immunoSEQ multiplex PCR, and TCRdb kept only the in-frame ones, dropping some. The sample consists of some 700,000 clones, around an eighth of them appearing once. This TCR came from a man younger than 30 with type 1 diabetes. The sample was naive CD4+ T cells from blood.

The CDR3 protein is CASRRGGAGELFF. CDR3 bases: TGTGCCAGCAGACGCGGCGGAGCCGGGGAGCTGTTTTTT. The V and J genes are TRBV28 and TRBJ2-2; unclear D gene. V lost 6 bases and J lost 6, with 11 bases in between. The germline V gene encodes CDR1 MDHEN and CDR2 SYDVKM. The CDR3 length is 13 residues.